This TCR beta chain was recovered during a study of blood T cell repertoires in COVID-19. Study details: Both acute and convalescent COVID-19 samples were obtained from the United States, Italy and Spain.

Method: immunoSEQ multiplex PCR; TCRdb's copy keeps in-frame clones and lacks some. The sample records 60,000 to 70,000 clones, 88% being singletons. Germline values: CDR1 SGHRS, CDR2 YFSETQ. V lost 0 bases and J 0 bases, leaving 12 bases between the germline ends. This CDR3 spans 16 amino acids. This TCR derives from a woman aged 40 to 50 who had recovered from COVID-19. Source material: PBMCs or T cells enriched from blood (not recorded which). The chain joins TRBV5-1 to TRBJ1-1; a weak D match, TRBD1 (5 bases). The CDR3 protein is CASSLDVGQLNTEAFF. DNA for the CDR3: TGCGCCAGCAGCTTGGACGTTGGACAACTGAACACTGAAGCTTTCTTT. The full variable domain, completed using reference TRBV5-1 and TRBJ1-1, is KAGVTQTPRYLIKTRGQQVTLSCSPISGHRSVSWYQQTPGQGLQFLFEYFSETQRNKGNFPGRFSGRQFSNSRSEMNVSTLELGDSALYLCASSLDVGQLNTEAFFGQGTRLTVV.